Listed here are 10 T cell receptor beta chains from one sample, sequenced in a study of spatial heterogeneity in lung cancer. Time point of the sample: sample taken at primary tumor resection. TCRdb reprocessed the 5' RACE reads with MiXCR, giving one entry per CDR3 protein. The sample has 35,000 to 55,000 distinct CDR3 sequences; 6.5% to 7% are singletons. The sequencing used PBMCs, collected at surgery. Every receptor here comes from a female donor with early-stage non-small cell lung cancer.

This clonotype was counted a few times. V usage is TRBV28 and J usage is TRBJ1-5; D not resolved. In germline, CDR1 is MDHEN, CDR2 SYDVKM. The CDR3 is 12 residues long. Deletions cut 4 bases from V and 5 bases from J, with 6 bases between. CDR3: CASSSPYQPQHF. The DNA for the CDR3 is TGTGCCAGCAGTTCTCCGTATCAGCCCCAGCATTTT.

V usage is TRBV10-2 and J usage is TRBJ2-7, with 8 bases identical to TRBD2. The CDR3 has 14 amino acids. V shed 5 bases, J shed 7 bases, and the junction held 10 bases outside the gene matches. From germline, CDR1 is WSHSY and CDR2 SAAADI. The CDR3 region has the DNA TGCGCCAGCAGTAAGAGACTAGCGTGGGAGGAGCAGTACTTC. It specifies CASSKRLAWEEQYF.

This clonotype was seen ten or more times. This sequence joins TRBV5-1 and TRBJ2-7, with a tentative D call TRBD1 (5 bases). The CDR3 is made up of 16 amino acids. The V gene lost 3 bases and the J gene lost 6 bases, with 22 bases spanning the gap. The germline CDR1 and CDR2 sequences are SGHRS and YFSETQ. DNA of the CDR3: TGCGCCAGCAGCTGGAGTAGGACAAGGTTAGACGTCGAGCAGTACTTC. Its translation is CASSWSRTRLDVEQYF.

This clonotype appeared many times. The CDR3 nucleotides are TGCAGTGCTAGCTCCGTTGGCACGCCTACCTACGAGCAGTACTTC. It encodes CSASSVGTPTYEQYF. The rearrangement joins TRBV20-1 to TRBJ2-7; no clear D gene. The CDR3 runs 15 residues. With 3 bases removed from V and 2 bases from J, the gap between germline ends came to 17 bases. CDR1 DFQATT and CDR2 SNEGSKA come from the germline V gene (reference sequence).

This clonotype was picked up many times. This chain connects TRBV20-1 to TRBJ1-6; D remains ambiguous. Germline CDR1 and CDR2: DFQATT and SNEGSKA (reference sequence). V dropped 8 bases and J dropped 8 bases, with 10 bases sitting between them. The CDR3 covers 11 residues. CDR3 in DNA: TGCAGTCCCCGACGGGATTCACCCCTCCACTTT. Residues: CSPRRDSPLHF.

The gene calls are TRBV9 and TRBJ2-5; D may be TRBD1 (5 bases). The CDR3 length is 13 residues. The V gene lost 3 bases and the J gene lost 5 bases, with 11 bases spanning the gap. Germline values: CDR1 SGDLS, CDR2 YYNGEE. CDR3 sequence (DNA): TGTGCCAGCAGCGGCCTGGGGCGGGAGACCCAGTACTTC. It translates to CASSGLGRETQYF.

This clonotype was detected many times. The rearrangement joins TRBV12-3 or TRBV12-4 to TRBJ1-5, with 7 positions matching TRBD1. The CDR3 contains 14 residues. After removal of 7 bases from V and 2 bases from J, the junction contained 5 bases not matched to a gene. CDR3 coding DNA: TGTGCCAGCAAAACCGGGACAGGCAATCAGCCCCAGCATTTT. Translated, it gives CASKTGTGNQPQHF.

This clonotype was observed at least ten times. The V call is TRBV7-8, the J call TRBJ2-7; 8 nucleotides line up with TRBD1. This CDR3 is 16 amino acids long. V gave up 3 bases and J gave up 3 bases; unmatched junction bases: 10. CDR1 is SGHVS and CDR2 is FQNEAQ in the germline V gene. The CDR3 DNA sequence: TGTGCCAGCAGCTTCTCGCAGGGGGACAGGATCTACGAGCAGTACTTC. The encoded protein is CASSFSQGDRIYEQYF. Full variable domain (rest looked up from reference TRBV7-8 and TRBJ2-7): GAGVSQSPRYKVAKRGQDVALRCDPISGHVSLFWYQQALGQGPEFLTYFQNEAQLDKSGLPSDRFFAERPEGSVSTLKIQRTQQEDSAVYLCASSFSQGDRIYEQYFGPGTRLTVT.

This clonotype was seen ten or more times. This chain joins TRBV7-2 and TRBJ2-2, with 7 bases that match TRBD1. Germline V CDR1 and CDR2: SGHTA, FQGNSA. V shed 4 bases, J shed 2 bases, and the junction held 4 bases outside the gene matches. This CDR3 has 15 residues. CDR3 sequence reads: CASSSQGYNTGELFF. In DNA, the CDR3 is TGTGCCAGCAGCTCACAGGGGTACAACACCGGGGAGCTGTTTTTT.

This clonotype was seen ten or more times. V is TRBV29-1 and J is TRBJ2-1, with 12 bases lining up with TRBD2. Germline CDR1 SQVTM, CDR2 ANQGSEA. CDR3 length: 16 residues. V lost 1 base and J lost 7; bases outside the gene matches: 8. CDR3 sequence: CSVEASGGAQRNEQFF. For the CDR3, the DNA is TGCAGCGTTGAAGCTAGCGGGGGGGCCCAACGGAATGAGCAGTTCTTC.